These 17 T cell receptor beta chains originate from one sample sequenced in a study of cytomegalovirus exposure and HLA in healthy donors. Amplification used 60 Vbeta primers and 13 Jbeta primers. The repertoire was sequenced with immunoSEQ multiplex PCR; TCRdb's copy has only in-frame clones and lacks some. This sample has 100,000 or so clones; 60% to 85% occur once, and the top ten carry about 9.1%. The material sequenced was PBMCs. The receptors were gathered from a woman aged 40 to 50 in good health and CMV-seropositive.

J is TRBJ1-1 and V is TRBV2, with TRBD1 matching over 8 bases. The CDR3 is 15 amino acids. V shed 5 bases and J 4 bases; nucleotides not matched to a gene: 9. Germline CDR1 SNHLY, CDR2 FYNNEI. CDR3 sequence (DNA): TGTGCCAGCAGTCAATACAGGGGGAAAAGCACTGAAGCTTTCTTT. It translates to CASSQYRGKSTEAFF. Complete variable domain (other parts from reference TRBV2 and TRBJ1-1): EPEVTQTPSHQVTQMGQEVILRCVPISNHLYFYWYRQILGQKVEFLVSFYNNEISEKSEIFDDQFSVERPDGSNFTLKIRSTKLEDSAMYFCASSQYRGKSTEAFFGQGTRLTVV.

The rearrangement links TRBV28 to TRBJ2-3, with 9 bases matching TRBD1. V gave up 5 bases and J gave up 1 base; unmatched junction bases: 7. CDR1 and CDR2 from the germline V gene are MDHEN and SYDVKM. CDR3 length: 16 amino acids. The CDR3 DNA reads TGTGCCAGCAGTCCACCGGGACAGGGTGGCACAGATACGCAGTATTTT. Its translation: CASSPPGQGGTDTQYF.

The chain joins TRBV4-3 to TRBJ1-3, with D possibly being TRBD1 (6 bases). The CDR3 contains 14 residues. Trimming took 0 bases from V and 11 from J, leaving 14 bases between them. The germline gives CDR1 LGHNA, CDR2 YSLEER. DNA for the CDR3: TGCGCCAGCAGCCAAGACTACAGGGAAATAGCCATATATTTT. It specifies CASSQDYREIAIYF.

The V and J genes are TRBV11-2 and TRBJ2-7; unclear D gene. Germline CDR1 is SGHAT and CDR2 is FQNNGV. V shed 2 bases and J shed 4 bases, with 9 bases lying between them. The CDR3 runs 13 residues. The CDR3 is CASSLNERYEQYF. The CDR3 DNA reads as TGTGCCAGCAGCTTAAACGAGCGTTACGAGCAGTACTTC.

This rearrangement joins TRBV19 to TRBJ2-3; D is unclear. The CDR3 covers 15 residues. V was shortened by 2 bases and J by 0 bases, with 9 bases between the two germline ends. Germline loops: CDR1 LNHDA, CDR2 SQIVND (reference sequence). The DNA of the CDR3 is TGTGCCAGTAGTATACGAGAAACTAGCACAGATACGCAGTATTTT. Its translation: CASSIRETSTDTQYF. Filled out from reference TRBV19 and TRBJ2-3, the complete variable domain reads DGGITQSPKYLFRKEGQNVTLSCEQNLNHDAMYWYRQDPGQGLRLIYYSQIVNDFQKGDIAEGYSVSREKKESFPLTVTSAQKNPTAFYLCASSIRETSTDTQYFGPGTRLTVL.

The rearrangement links TRBV7-2 to TRBJ2-3; 7 nucleotides agree with TRBD1. Trimming at V came to 2 bases and at J to 0 bases, leaving 8 bases not matched to a gene. Germline V lookup: CDR1 SGHTA, CDR2 FQGNSA. The CDR3 covers 17 residues. The CDR3 DNA reads as TGTGCCAGCAGCTTAACCTTCGACAGGGTTAGCACAGATACGCAGTATTTT. Amino acids: CASSLTFDRVSTDTQYF.

The V gene is TRBV5-6, the J gene TRBJ1-2; D is uncertain. Germline CDR1 is SGHDT and CDR2 is YYEEEE. V lost 3 bases and J 7 bases, leaving 13 bases between the germline ends. The CDR3 length is 13 residues. CDR3 coding DNA: TGTGCCAGCAGCTCCATCTACTCGGGTGGCTACACCTTC. It specifies CASSSIYSGGYTF.

This clone was found a few times. This chain links TRBV18 with TRBJ1-1; 8 nucleotides align to TRBD1. The CDR3 is made up of 17 amino acids. Trimming cost V 1 base and J 3 bases; bases outside gene matches: 10. CDR1 is KGHSH and CDR2 is LQKENI in the germline V gene. The CDR3 sequence is CASSPQDGQGRDTEAFF. DNA of the CDR3: TGTGCCAGCTCACCACAGGACGGACAGGGCAGAGACACTGAAGCTTTCTTT.

The chain joins TRBV4-2 to TRBJ2-1, with 9 nucleotides matching TRBD2. After removal of 1 base from V and 5 bases from J, the junction contained 6 bases not matched to a gene. The CDR3 is made up of 16 amino acids. Germline values: CDR1 LGHNA, CDR2 YNFKEQ. The CDR3 DNA sequence: TGTGCCAGCAGCCAAGTTGCGGGAGGGACCGACAATGAGCAGTTCTTC. Translating it yields CASSQVAGGTDNEQFF.

The rearrangement joins TRBV5-1 to TRBJ1-4; 7 bases match TRBD1. The germline gives CDR1 SGHRS, CDR2 YFSETQ. The CDR3 is 15 amino acids. Unmatched junction bases numbered 3, after V lost 0 bases and J lost 4 bases. The CDR3, as DNA: TGCGCCAGCAGCTTGGCCGGGACAGATAATGAAAAACTGTTTTTT. Its translation: CASSLAGTDNEKLFF.

The chain has TRBV28 and TRBJ1-3; no firm D call. V lost 6 bases and J lost 3, with 6 bases in between. Germline CDR1 and CDR2: MDHEN and SYDVKM. The CDR3 runs 12 residues. CDR3 DNA: TGTGCCAGCAGCCGCAGTGGAAACACCATATATTTT. Translation gives CASSRSGNTIYF.

Only a few counts were recorded for this clone. The chain joins TRBV27 to TRBJ2-6, with D perhaps matching TRBD1 (5 bases). Germline V gene sequence: CDR1 MNHEY, CDR2 SMNVEV (reference sequence). The CDR3 runs to 14 residues. V lost 5 bases, J lost 1 base, and 6 bases lay in between. The CDR3 DNA reads TGTGCCAGCAGTCAGGGATCTGGGGCCAACGTCCTGACTTTC. As protein: CASSQGSGANVLTF.

The J gene is TRBJ2-7, the V gene TRBV18, with TRBD1 identical over 7 bases. The CDR3 consists of 14 residues. Trimming at V came to 3 bases and at J to 1 base, leaving 3 bases not matched to a gene. In germline, CDR1 is KGHSH, CDR2 LQKENI. CDR3 sequence: CASSPGQASYEQYF. Written as DNA, the CDR3 is TGTGCCAGCTCACCTGGACAGGCATCCTACGAGCAGTACTTC.

The chain employs TRBV6-1 and TRBJ2-3; D gene uncertain. Germline V CDR1 and CDR2: MNHNS, SASEGT. V lost 1 base and J lost 7, with 9 bases in between. The CDR3 sequence is 13 residues long. This CDR3 is CASSEVASNTQYF. CDR3 coding DNA: TGTGCCAGCAGTGAAGTCGCTTCTAATACGCAGTATTTT.

This sequence joins TRBV28 and TRBJ2-7, with 8 bases aligning to TRBD1. J was trimmed by 6 bases and V by 2 bases; bases with no gene match: 6. The germline V gene has CDR1 MDHEN and CDR2 SYDVKM. The CDR3 covers 14 residues. The CDR3 coding sequence is TGTGCCAGCAGTTTAGGCAGGGGGCCCTTCGAGCAGTACTTC. Translated, it gives CASSLGRGPFEQYF.

This clone appeared a single time. V gene TRBV5-1 combines with J gene TRBJ1-2; a possible D gene is TRBD1 (5 bases). The CDR3 loop spans 15 amino acids. Per the germline V gene, CDR1 is SGHRS and CDR2 is YFSETQ. V lost 3 bases and J lost 4, with 16 bases in between. DNA for the CDR3: TGCGCCAGCAGCTCTCAGGGAGGTAATGGCTATGGCTACACCTTC. It specifies CASSSQGGNGYGYTF. Drawing the rest from reference TRBV5-1 and TRBJ1-2, the complete variable domain is KAGVTQTPRYLIKTRGQQVTLSCSPISGHRSVSWYQQTPGQGLQFLFEYFSETQRNKGNFPGRFSGRQFSNSRSEMNVSTLELGDSALYLCASSSQGGNGYGYTFGSGTRLTVV.

The CDR3 reads CASSRTGGNQPQHF. The CDR3 DNA sequence: TGTGCCAGCAGCCGTACAGGGGGCAATCAGCCCCAGCATTTT. This chain joins TRBV7-9 and TRBJ1-5, with TRBD1 matching 7 bases. CDR3 length: 14 amino acids. Germline CDR1 is SEHNR and CDR2 is FQNEAQ (reference sequence). V lost 5 bases to trimming and J lost 2 bases; unmatched junction nucleotides: 3.